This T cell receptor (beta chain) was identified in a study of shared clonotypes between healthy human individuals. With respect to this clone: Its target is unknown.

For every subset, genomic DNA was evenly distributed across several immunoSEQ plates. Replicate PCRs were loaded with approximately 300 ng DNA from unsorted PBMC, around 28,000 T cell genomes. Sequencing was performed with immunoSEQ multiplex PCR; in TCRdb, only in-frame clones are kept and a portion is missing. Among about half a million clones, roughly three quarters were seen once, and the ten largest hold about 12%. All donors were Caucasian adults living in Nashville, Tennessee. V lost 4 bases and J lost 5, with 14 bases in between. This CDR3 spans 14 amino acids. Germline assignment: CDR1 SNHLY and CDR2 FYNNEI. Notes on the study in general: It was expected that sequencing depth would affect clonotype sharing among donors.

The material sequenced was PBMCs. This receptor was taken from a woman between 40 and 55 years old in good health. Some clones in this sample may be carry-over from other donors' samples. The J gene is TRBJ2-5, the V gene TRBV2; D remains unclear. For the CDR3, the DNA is TGTGCCAGCAGTGGGGTTTCGTTTGCGGAGACCCAGTACTTC. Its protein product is CASSGVSFAETQYF.